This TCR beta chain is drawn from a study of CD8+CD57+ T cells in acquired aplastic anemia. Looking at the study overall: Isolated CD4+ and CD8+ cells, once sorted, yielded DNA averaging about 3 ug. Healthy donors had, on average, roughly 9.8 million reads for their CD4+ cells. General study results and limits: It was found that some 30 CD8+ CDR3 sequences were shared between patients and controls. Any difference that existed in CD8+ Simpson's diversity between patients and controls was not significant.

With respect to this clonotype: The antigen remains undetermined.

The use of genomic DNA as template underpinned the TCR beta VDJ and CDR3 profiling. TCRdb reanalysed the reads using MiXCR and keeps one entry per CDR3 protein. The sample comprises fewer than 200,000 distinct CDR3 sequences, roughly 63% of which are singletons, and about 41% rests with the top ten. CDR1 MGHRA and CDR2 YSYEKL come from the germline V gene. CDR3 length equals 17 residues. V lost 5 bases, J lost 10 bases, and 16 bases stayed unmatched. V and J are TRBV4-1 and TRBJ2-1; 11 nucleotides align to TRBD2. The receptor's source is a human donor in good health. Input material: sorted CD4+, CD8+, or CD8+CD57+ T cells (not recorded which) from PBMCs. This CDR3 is CASSNSGRAQRNEEQFF. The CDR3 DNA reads TGCGCCAGCAGCAATAGCGGGAGGGCTCAACGGAATGAAGAGCAGTTCTTC.